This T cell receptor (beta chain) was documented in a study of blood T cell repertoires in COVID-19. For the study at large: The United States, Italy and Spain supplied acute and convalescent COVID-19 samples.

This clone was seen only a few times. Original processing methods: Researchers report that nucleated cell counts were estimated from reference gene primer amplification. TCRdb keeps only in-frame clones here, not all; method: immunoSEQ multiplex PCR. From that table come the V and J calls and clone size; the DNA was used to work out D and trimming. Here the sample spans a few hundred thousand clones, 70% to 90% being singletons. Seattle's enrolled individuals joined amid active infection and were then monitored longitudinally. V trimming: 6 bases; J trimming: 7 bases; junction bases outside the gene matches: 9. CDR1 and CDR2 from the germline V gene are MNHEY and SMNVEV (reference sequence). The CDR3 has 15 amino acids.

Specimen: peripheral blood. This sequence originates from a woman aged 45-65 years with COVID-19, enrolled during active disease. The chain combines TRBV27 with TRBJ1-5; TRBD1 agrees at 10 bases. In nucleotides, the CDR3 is TGTGCCAGCAGGGTGGGACAGGGGAAAGAACAGCCCCAGCATTTT. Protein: CASRVGQGKEQPQHF.